Listed below are T cell receptor beta chains from one sample, sequenced in a study of identical twins. From the 5' RACE reads, TCRdb called clonotypes with MiXCR, one entry per CDR3 protein. In the table there are 250,000 or so distinct CDR3 sequences, roughly 8% of which are singletons. These data were likewise used in another study, on yellow fever vaccine responses in identical twins.

The sample taken for sequencing was CD8+ T cells sorted from blood. The receptors were sampled from a young woman in good health. The conserved cysteine and the conserved F or W are not part of the CDR3 here. Fields, in order: J gene, CDR3 length, V gene, CDR3 protein.

J gene: TRBJ2-7
CDR3 length: 11
V gene: TRBV7-2
CDR3 protein: ASSWTPAYEQY

J gene: TRBJ2-1
CDR3 length: 12
V gene: TRBV7-6
CDR3 protein: ASSLDRVAGEQF

J gene: TRBJ2-1
CDR3 length: 13
V gene: TRBV21-1
CDR3 protein: ASSGGQGVGSEQF

J gene: TRBJ2-7
CDR3 length: 13
V gene: TRBV9
CDR3 protein: ASSVAPVSTYEQY

J gene: TRBJ2-7
CDR3 length: 12
V gene: TRBV6-1
CDR3 protein: ASSQVDSPYEQY

J gene: TRBJ2-3
CDR3 length: 10
V gene: TRBV7-9
CDR3 protein: ASSLGADTQY

J gene: TRBJ2-1
CDR3 length: 13
V gene: TRBV20-1
CDR3 protein: SAAIRGSGSGEQF

J gene: TRBJ2-5
CDR3 length: 14
V gene: TRBV29-1
CDR3 protein: SVQPPGLVEQETQY

J gene: TRBJ1-5
CDR3 length: 12
V gene: TRBV27
CDR3 protein: ASSLEAYNQPQH

J gene: TRBJ2-2
CDR3 length: 18
V gene: TRBV6-2/TRBV6-3
CDR3 protein: ASSYSKRLAAARDTGELF

J gene: TRBJ2-1
CDR3 length: 14
V gene: TRBV7-9
CDR3 protein: ASSPPGTGGYNEQF

J gene: TRBJ1-4
CDR3 length: 11
V gene: TRBV7-9
CDR3 protein: ASSSGGAEKLF

J gene: TRBJ2-7
CDR3 length: 13
V gene: TRBV20-1
CDR3 protein: SAGRLAGDSSEQY

J gene: TRBJ1-2
CDR3 length: 15
V gene: TRBV7-9
CDR3 protein: ASSLGTAATTSYGYT

J gene: TRBJ2-7
CDR3 length: 12
V gene: TRBV6-5
CDR3 protein: ASSYSRSSYEQY

J gene: TRBJ2-7
CDR3 length: 15
V gene: TRBV10-3
CDR3 protein: AISESTRLAGPYEQY

J gene: TRBJ2-7
CDR3 length: 13
V gene: TRBV6-2/TRBV6-3
CDR3 protein: ASSYSSGRLYEQY

J gene: TRBJ2-2
CDR3 length: 19
V gene: TRBV11-1
CDR3 protein: ASSPTGHQGTSGTNTGELF

J gene: TRBJ2-7
CDR3 length: 15
V gene: TRBV5-1
CDR3 protein: ASSLGFRGPSKDEQY